Here is one TCR beta chain with its context. This record comes from a study of technical replicates of blood from a few donors. Sequencing used immunoSEQ multiplex PCR; TCRdb keeps in-frame clones, though not all of them. Of roughly 83,000 clones detected, roughly 92% appear once; the ten largest clones hold about 0.23%. This TCR derives from a human donor in good health. Source material: T cells isolated from PBMCs.

CDR3 bases: TGTGCCAGTAGTATGGGGACAGGGGTAAATGAAAAACTGTTTTTT. Its protein product is CASSMGTGVNEKLFF. This rearrangement joins TRBV19 to TRBJ1-4; 10 bases are shared with TRBD1. J was trimmed by 5 bases and V by 3 bases; bases with no gene match: 3. The CDR3 consists of 15 residues. Germline V gives CDR1 LNHDA, CDR2 SQIVND (reference sequence).